This T cell receptor beta chain was documented in a study of regulatory T cells in long-lasting Graves disease. Study as a whole: In persistent Graves' disease, antithyroid drugs had been taken for over 5 years and TSH receptor antibodies stayed positive.

Stated time point: persistent/refractory GD, antithyroid drugs over 5 years with positive TRAb. RNA isolated from PBMCs was used to make the TCR library. The CDR3 loop spans 13 amino acids. V shed 4 bases and J shed 2 bases, with 11 bases lying between them. Looked up from germline, CDR1 is GTSNPN and CDR2 is SVGIG (reference sequence). Building the TCR beta libraries relied on iRepertoire HTBI primers, and CDR3 regions underwent Arm-PCR. In the source study's methods: Across all samples, approximately 68 TRBV segments and roughly 14 TRBJ segments were identified. TCRdb re-analysed the multiplex PCR reads in MiXCR, keeping a single row per CDR3 protein. The V and J calls were determined by TCRdb, not by the authors. The sample contains 500,000 to 800,000 distinct CDR3 sequences, around 30% of which appear only once. For this clonotype: Its antigen is currently unknown.

Study findings and constraints: Tissue studied was limited to peripheral blood, excluding thyroid tissue.

This clonotype was obtained from a female donor with Graves disease. Sequencing was performed on peripheral blood mononuclear cells (PBMCs), taken when the disease was refractory, from a patient treated with antithyroid drugs. The chain employs TRBV30 and TRBJ1-2; D is undetermined. The DNA for the CDR3 is TGTGCCTGGATCCGACCTGGGAACTATGGCTACACCTTC. Translating gives CAWIRPGNYGYTF.